This paragraph reports one T cell receptor (beta chain). Its antigen is undetermined. Clones were sequenced by immunoSEQ multiplex PCR, and TCRdb holds only the in-frame ones, with some missing. The data show about 120,000 clones, approximately 90% seen once. This specimen belongs to a study of T cell responses to AZD1222 COVID-19 vaccine. Findings and caveats of the study: Nearly half of spike-specific TCRs reportedly go after variant regions that carry no mutations.

This CDR3 has 13 amino acids. V was cut by 5 bases and J by 6 bases, with 12 bases left in between. Per germline, CDR1 MNHEY and CDR2 SMNVEV (reference sequence). This specimen was peripheral blood, taken on day 0 of AZD1222 vaccination. J is TRBJ2-3 and V is TRBV27; D is possibly TRBD1 (6 bases). The source is an adult in good health. The CDR3 is CASSEQGADTQYF. CDR3 nucleotide sequence: TGTGCCAGCAGTGAACAGGGTGCGGATACGCAGTATTTT.